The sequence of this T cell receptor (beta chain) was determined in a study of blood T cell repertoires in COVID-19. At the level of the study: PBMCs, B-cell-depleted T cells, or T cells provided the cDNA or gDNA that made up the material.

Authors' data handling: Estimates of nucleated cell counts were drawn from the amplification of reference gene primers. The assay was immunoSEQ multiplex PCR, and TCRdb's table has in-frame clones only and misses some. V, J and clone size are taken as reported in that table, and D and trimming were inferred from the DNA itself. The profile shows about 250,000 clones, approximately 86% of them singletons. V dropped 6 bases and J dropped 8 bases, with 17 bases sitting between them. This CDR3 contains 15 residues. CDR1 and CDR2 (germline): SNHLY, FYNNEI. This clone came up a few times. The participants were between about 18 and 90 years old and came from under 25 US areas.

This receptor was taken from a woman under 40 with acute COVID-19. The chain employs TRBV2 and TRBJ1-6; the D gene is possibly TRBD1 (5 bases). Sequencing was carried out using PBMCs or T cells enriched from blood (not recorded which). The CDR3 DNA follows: TGTGCCAGCAGGGGGTCCGACAGAACTGATTCACCCCTCCACTTT. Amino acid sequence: CASRGSDRTDSPLHF.